The T cell receptor beta chain described here comes from a study of T cells after yellow fever vaccination. In this sample, this clonotype turned up a few times. The CDR3 consists of 13 residues. The V end was cut by 5 bases, the J end by 6 bases, with 13 bases between. Germline values: CDR1 LNHDA, CDR2 SQIVND (reference sequence). Generation of TCR cDNA used 5'RACE template switching (which added a universal primer site and UMIs). TCRdb itself ran the 5' RACE reads through MiXCR, one entry per CDR3 protein. The sample has some 300,000 distinct CDR3 sequences, around 10% seen once. This chain links TRBV19 with TRBJ2-5; tentatively, D is TRBD1 (5 bases). The sequencing used CD4+ T cells sorted from PBMCs, collected 45 days after the yellow fever booster vaccination. This TCR was recovered from a man aged 18 to 29 who received the YFV17D yellow fever vaccine. The CDR3 reads CASSPGMAKTQYF. The CDR3 bases are TGTGCCAGTAGTCCAGGGATGGCGAAGACCCAGTACTTC.